These 5 T cell receptor beta chains came from one sample sequenced in a study of T cell repertoires in cytomegalovirus infection. No antigen is known for these receptors. One entry per CDR3 protein results from TCRdb running MiXCR on the reads. Among 830,000 or so distinct CDR3 sequences listed, approximately 32% were seen once. The material was cultured CD8+ T cells from PBMCs, obtained from culture after CMV antigen stimulation. The receptors derive from a human donor in good health (CMV status not recorded). Some clones in this sample may be carry-over from other donors' samples.

This sequence joins TRBV12-3 or TRBV12-4 and TRBJ2-6; 7 bases are shared with TRBD1. The CDR3 extends over 17 amino acids. J lost 2 bases, V lost 5 bases, and 9 bases had no gene match. The DNA for the CDR3 is TGTGCCAGCAGTCCAACCGACAGGGTGGCTGGGGCCAACGTCCTGACTTTC. Translated: CASSPTDRVAGANVLTF.

The chain links TRBV20-1 to TRBJ1-1, with D possibly matching TRBD1 (5 bases). Germline CDR1 DFQATT, CDR2 SNEGSKA (reference sequence). The V end was cut by 3 bases, the J end by 6 bases, with 11 bases between. The CDR3 length is 12 residues. The CDR3 spells CSASGGASEAFF. The CDR3 DNA reads as TGCAGTGCTAGTGGAGGGGCATCTGAAGCTTTCTTT.

V is TRBV24-1 and J is TRBJ1-1; D is unresolved. In germline, CDR1 is KGHDR, CDR2 SFDVKD. V was pared by 2 bases and J by 1 base, with 16 bases between. This CDR3 is built from 17 residues. Here the CDR3 DNA reads TGTGCCACCAGTGATTCTGACGCAGACTTTAGGAACACTGAAGCTTTCTTT. Its translation is CATSDSDADFRNTEAFF.

The V call is TRBV12-3 or TRBV12-4, the J call TRBJ1-5; tentatively, D is TRBD1 (5 bases). V gave up 1 base and J gave up 7 bases, with 11 bases separating them. The CDR3 runs to 14 residues. The CDR3 DNA reads TGTGCCAGCAGTTTAGGCAGGGTCGGCCAGCCCCAGCATTTT. It encodes CASSLGRVGQPQHF.

The chain has TRBV15 and TRBJ2-2, with D possibly called TRBD1 or TRBD2 (6 bases each). Germline CDR1 reads LNHNV; CDR2 reads YYDKDF (reference sequence). Trimming pared 3 bases from V and 5 bases from J, leaving 19 bases between. The CDR3 length is 17 residues. The DNA for the CDR3 is TGTGCCACCAGCAGTCCAGGGCTAAAGGGGGGAACCGGGGAGCTGTTTTTT. Its protein product is CATSSPGLKGGTGELFF.